The 2 T cell receptor beta chains presented below share a single source sample, sequenced in a study of blood T cell repertoires in COVID-19. The assay was immunoSEQ multiplex PCR, and TCRdb's table has in-frame clones only and misses some. In the table there are about 61,000 clones, roughly 80% of which are singletons. The specimen sequenced was peripheral blood. All receptors come from a man at least 80 years old with active or convalescent COVID-19.

The gene calls are TRBV4-2 and TRBJ2-2; unclear D gene. Trimming left V 0 bases short and J 3 bases short, with 11 bases between. The CDR3 length is 16 residues. The germline V gene encodes CDR1 LGHNA and CDR2 YNFKEQ. The CDR3 sequence is CASSQEVTRDTGELFF. The CDR3 region has the DNA TGTGCCAGCAGCCAAGAGGTCACGCGAGACACCGGGGAGCTGTTTTTT.

The rearrangement uses TRBV7-3 and TRBJ1-5; TRBD1 aligns across 7 bases. This CDR3 has 13 amino acids. The V gene's germline CDR1 is SGHTA and CDR2 FQGTGA. The V and J ends lost 5 bases and 9 bases, in that order; junction bases with no gene match: 7. As DNA, the CDR3 is TGTGCCAGCAGCGCTCAGGGGGGAATGCCCCAGCATTTT. Protein product: CASSAQGGMPQHF.